This T cell receptor (beta chain) was found in a study of T cell changes during pregnancy in multiple sclerosis. Generated by immunoSEQ multiplex PCR, the TCRdb table keeps only in-frame clones and is missing some. The table lists about 64,000 clones, less than 95% of them singletons, with approximately 2.3% in the top ten. Germline V gene sequence: CDR1 SEHNR, CDR2 FQNEAQ (reference sequence). Between the trimmed V and J ends, which lost 2 bases and 3 bases, there was a span of 9 bases. The CDR3 runs 14 residues. This receptor was obtained from a female donor in good health, enrolled as a control in a pregnancy study. This chain links TRBV7-9 with TRBJ2-3; D call uncertain. The sample consisted of peripheral blood, taken in the second trimester of pregnancy. The CDR3 DNA reads as TGTGCCAGCAGCTTATCGGGTCCTACAGATACGCAGTATTTT. It yields the protein CASSLSGPTDTQYF.